This TCR beta chain was identified during a study of PD-1 blockade in mismatch repair-deficient tumors (dated by TCRdb to the late 2010s). In the study overall: Between late 2013 and late 2016, around 91 consecutive patients with 12 mismatch repair-deficient cancer types, all previously treated and progressing, were enrolled in the trial. Tumor-associated T cell clones in the peripheral blood of patients responding to PD-1 blockade were tracked using deep sequencing of TCR CDR3 regions.

Library prep was done by the immunoSEQ multiplex PCR assay. Here the immuneACCESS table is served through TCRdb, limited to in-frame sequences with V and J called. Missing clones are a known gap in these copies; in checked studies unresolved V genes cover under half, and the rest lacks a known reason. This sample comprises over 100,000 clones, about three quarters of them detected only once. The ten top clones hold roughly 4.5% of the sample. The trim is 0 bases for V and 0 bases for J, with a gap of 10 bases between the germline ends. Taken from cysteine to phenylalanine, the CDR3 has 17 residues. Only CDR3 DNA remains: 51 bases, in frame from the first base. The germline V gene sets CDR1 to SGDLS and CDR2 to YYNGEE. For every enrolled patient, mismatch repair deficiency was confirmed by either polymerase chain reaction or immunohistochemistry. TCR sequencing was carried out for three patients who responded to pembrolizumab therapy. In the phase II trial, pembrolizumab PD-1 blockade was tested prospectively in advanced mismatch repair-deficient cancers, no matter which tissue of origin the cancers came from. Peripheral blood T cell samples were gathered serially, both before PD-1 blockade started and at multiple time points afterward. Blood sampling time points were reported as weeks after the first dose of pembrolizumab.

Regarding this clone: Its antigen is currently not known. Base-call qualities are not available, and no considerably larger clone is one nucleotide away.

The full study reports these points: After pembrolizumab, tumor-resident clones, which were often undetectable in blood before treatment, expanded rapidly and then contracted, generally ahead of radiologic responses.

The TCR originated in an adult with mismatch repair-deficient cancer. The sequencing here drew on peripheral blood, taken 60 weeks after starting pembrolizumab. In this chain, TRBV9 is recombined with TRBJ2-6, with TRBD1 perhaps the D gene, on 5 matching bases. Read as DNA, the sequence is TGTGCCAGCAGCGTAGATCCAGGGAACTCTGGGGCCAACGTCCTGACTTTC. It translates as CASSVDPGNSGANVLTF.